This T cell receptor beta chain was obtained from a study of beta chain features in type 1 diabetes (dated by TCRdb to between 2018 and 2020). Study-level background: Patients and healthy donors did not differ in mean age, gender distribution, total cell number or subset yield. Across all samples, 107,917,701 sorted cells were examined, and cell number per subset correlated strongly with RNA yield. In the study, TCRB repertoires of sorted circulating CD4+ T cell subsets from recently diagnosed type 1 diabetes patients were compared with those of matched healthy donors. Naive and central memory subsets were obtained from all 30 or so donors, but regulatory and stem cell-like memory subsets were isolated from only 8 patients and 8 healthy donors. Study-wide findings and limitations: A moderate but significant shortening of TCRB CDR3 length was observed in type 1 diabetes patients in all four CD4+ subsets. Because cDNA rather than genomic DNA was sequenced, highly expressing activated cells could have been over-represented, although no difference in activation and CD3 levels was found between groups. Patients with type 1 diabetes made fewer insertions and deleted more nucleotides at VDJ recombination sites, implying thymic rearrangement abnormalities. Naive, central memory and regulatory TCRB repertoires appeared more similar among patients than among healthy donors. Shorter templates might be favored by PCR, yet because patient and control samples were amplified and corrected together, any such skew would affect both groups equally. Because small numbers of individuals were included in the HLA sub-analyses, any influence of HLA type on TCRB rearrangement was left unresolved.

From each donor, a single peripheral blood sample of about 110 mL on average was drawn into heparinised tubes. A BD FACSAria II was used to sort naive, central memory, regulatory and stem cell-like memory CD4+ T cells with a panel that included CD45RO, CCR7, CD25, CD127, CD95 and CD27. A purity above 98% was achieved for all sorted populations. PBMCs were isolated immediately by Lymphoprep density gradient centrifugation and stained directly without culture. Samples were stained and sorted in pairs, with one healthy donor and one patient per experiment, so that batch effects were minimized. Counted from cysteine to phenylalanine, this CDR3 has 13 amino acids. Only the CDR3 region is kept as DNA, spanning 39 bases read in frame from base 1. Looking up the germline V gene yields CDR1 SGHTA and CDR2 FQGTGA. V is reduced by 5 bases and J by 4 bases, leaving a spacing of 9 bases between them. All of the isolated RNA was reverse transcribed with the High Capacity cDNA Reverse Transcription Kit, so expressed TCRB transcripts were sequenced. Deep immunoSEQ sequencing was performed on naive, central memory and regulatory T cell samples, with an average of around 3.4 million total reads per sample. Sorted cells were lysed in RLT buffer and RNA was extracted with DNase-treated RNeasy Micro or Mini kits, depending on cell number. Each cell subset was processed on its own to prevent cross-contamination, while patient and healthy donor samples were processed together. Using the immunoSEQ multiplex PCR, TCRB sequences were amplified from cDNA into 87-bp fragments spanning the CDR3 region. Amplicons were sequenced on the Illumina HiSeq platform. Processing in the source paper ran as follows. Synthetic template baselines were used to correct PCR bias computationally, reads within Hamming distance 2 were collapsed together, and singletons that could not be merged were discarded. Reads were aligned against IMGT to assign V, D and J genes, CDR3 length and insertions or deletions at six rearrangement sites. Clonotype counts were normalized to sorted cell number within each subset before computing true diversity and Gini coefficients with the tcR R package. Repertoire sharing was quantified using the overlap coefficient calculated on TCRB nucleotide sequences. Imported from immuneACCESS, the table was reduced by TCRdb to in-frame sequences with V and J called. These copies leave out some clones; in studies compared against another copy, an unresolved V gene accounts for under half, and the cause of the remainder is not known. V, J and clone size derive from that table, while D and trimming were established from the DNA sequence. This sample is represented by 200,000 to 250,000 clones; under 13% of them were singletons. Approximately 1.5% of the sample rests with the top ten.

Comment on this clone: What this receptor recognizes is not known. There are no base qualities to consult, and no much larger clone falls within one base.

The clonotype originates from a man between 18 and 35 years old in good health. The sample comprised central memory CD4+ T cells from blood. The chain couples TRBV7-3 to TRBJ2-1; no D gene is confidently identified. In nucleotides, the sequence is TGTGCCAGCAGCGTCCACTTGTACAATGAGCAGTTCTTC. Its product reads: CASSVHLYNEQFF.